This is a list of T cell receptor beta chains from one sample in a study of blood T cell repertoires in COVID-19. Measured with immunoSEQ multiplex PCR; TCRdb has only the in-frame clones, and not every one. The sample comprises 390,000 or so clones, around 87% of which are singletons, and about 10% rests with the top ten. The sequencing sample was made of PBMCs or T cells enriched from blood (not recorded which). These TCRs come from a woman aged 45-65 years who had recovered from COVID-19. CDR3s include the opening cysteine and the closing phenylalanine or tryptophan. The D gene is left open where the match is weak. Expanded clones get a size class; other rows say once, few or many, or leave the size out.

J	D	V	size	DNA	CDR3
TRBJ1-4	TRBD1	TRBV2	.	TGTGCCAGCAGCAGACCTGGGACAGGGCCTGGGGAAAAACTGTTTTTT	CASSRPGTGPGEKLFF
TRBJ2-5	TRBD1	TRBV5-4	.	TGTGCCAGCAGCTTGGAAGGGGGCAGGAAGGAGACCCAGTACTTC	CASSLEGGRKETQYF
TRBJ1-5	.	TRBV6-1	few	TGTGCCAGCAGTGAAGGGGGCAGGGCGAATCAGCCCCAGCATTTT	CASSEGGRANQPQHF
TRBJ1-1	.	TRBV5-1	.	TGCGCCAGCAGCCGCCAAGGTGAGGGCTTGAACACTGAAGCTTTCTTT	CASSRQGEGLNTEAFF
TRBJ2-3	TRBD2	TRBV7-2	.	TGTGCCAGCAGCCAAACTACGGGACTAGCGTATTATGTGCAGTATTTT	CASSQTTGLAYYVQYF
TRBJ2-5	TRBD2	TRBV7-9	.	TGTGCCAGCAGCTTAGGGGACTATAAAGAGACCCAGTACTTC	CASSLGDYKETQYF
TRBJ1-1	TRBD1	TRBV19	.	TGTGCCAGTAGTAACAGGGGAAAGAACACTGAAGCTTTCTTT	CASSNRGKNTEAFF
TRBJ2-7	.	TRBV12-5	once	TGTGCTAGTGGTAACACACGACAGGTCGGCTACGAGCAGTACTTC	CASGNTRQVGYEQYF
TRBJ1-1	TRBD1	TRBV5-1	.	TGCGCCAGCAGCAAAATTACCGGGACAGGCCTTGAAGCTTTCTTT	CASSKITGTGLEAFF
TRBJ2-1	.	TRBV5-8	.	TGTGCCAGCAGCTTGGGTCAGAACTCCTACAATGAGCAGTTCTTC	CASSLGQNSYNEQFF
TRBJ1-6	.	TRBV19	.	TGTGCCAGTAGTATAATTGCCGGAGGGAATTCACCCCTCCACTTT	CASSIIAGGNSPLHF
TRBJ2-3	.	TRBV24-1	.	TGTGCCACCAGTGATCCCTCCAGGGCAGATACGCAGTATTTT	CATSDPSRADTQYF
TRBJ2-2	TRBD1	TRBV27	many	TGTGCCAGCAGAACCGGGACAGATACCGGGGAGCTGTTTTTT	CASRTGTDTGELFF
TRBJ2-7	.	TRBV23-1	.	TGCGCCAGCAGCCCTATGGGGGCAGGGAGTGCTTGGCCCTACGAGCAGTACTTC	CASSPMGAGSAWPYEQYF
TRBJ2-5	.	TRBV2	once	TGTGCCAGCAAGCGAGGCGTTGGCGGGGAGACCCAGTACTTC	CASKRGVGGETQYF
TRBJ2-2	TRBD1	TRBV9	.	TGTGCCAGCAGCGTAGAAGGGGACAGGTCGAGCACCGGGGAGCTGTTTTTT	CASSVEGDRSSTGELFF
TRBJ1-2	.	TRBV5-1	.	TGCGCCAGCAGCTTGGCCGATAGGTCAGGAACGGATGGCTACACCTTC	CASSLADRSGTDGYTF
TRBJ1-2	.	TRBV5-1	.	TGCGCCAGCACCAGTATAAGCGGGAGGGATGGCTACACCTTC	CASTSISGRDGYTF
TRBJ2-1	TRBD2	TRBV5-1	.	TGCGCCAGCAGCTTGGACGGGGGGGCCTACAATGAGCAGTTCTTC	CASSLDGGAYNEQFF
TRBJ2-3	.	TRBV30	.	TGTGCCTGGAGTGGGTCGGCGGGGGCCAGAACAGATACGCAGTATTTT	CAWSGSAGARTDTQYF
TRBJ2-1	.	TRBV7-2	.	TGTGCCAGCAGACCTGACGTAGGGGTCTCCTACAATGAGCAGTTCTTC	CASRPDVGVSYNEQFF
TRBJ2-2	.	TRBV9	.	TGTGCCAGCAGCGTTTTTCCCGCGAGCACCGGGGAGCTGTTTTTT	CASSVFPASTGELFF
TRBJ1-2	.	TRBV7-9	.	TGTGCCAGCAGCTTAGAGGGGGATAACTATGGCTACACCTTC	CASSLEGDNYGYTF
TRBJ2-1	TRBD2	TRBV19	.	TGTGCCAGTAGTGAGGGACTACGGGGGAATGAGCAGTTCTTC	CASSEGLRGNEQFF
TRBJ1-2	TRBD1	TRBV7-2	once	TGTGCCAGCAACCTAAGAGGGGGACAGCTAAATTATGGCTACACCTTC	CASNLRGGQLNYGYTF
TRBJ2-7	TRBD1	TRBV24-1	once	TGTGCCACCAGTGCCCGGGACAGCTTGGAACTATACGAGCAGTACTTC	CATSARDSLELYEQYF
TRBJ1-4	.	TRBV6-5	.	TGTGCCAGCACCGGTAATGAAAAACTGTTTTTT	CASTGNEKLFF
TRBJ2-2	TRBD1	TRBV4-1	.	TGCGCCAGCAACAAGGGTCCGACAGGGACGAACACCGGGGAGCTGTTTTTT	CASNKGPTGTNTGELFF
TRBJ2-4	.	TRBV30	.	TGTGCCTGGAGTCTTGACCAGCGGGTGGACATTCAGTACTTC	CAWSLDQRVDIQYF
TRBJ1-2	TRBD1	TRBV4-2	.	TGTGCCAGCAGCCAAGGGGACAGGGAGGGCTACACCTTC	CASSQGDREGYTF
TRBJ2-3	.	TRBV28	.	TGTGCCAGCAGCCTCGGTGGGGCCACAGATACGCAGTATTTT	CASSLGGATDTQYF
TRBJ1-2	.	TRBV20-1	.	TGCAGTGCTAGTTCCAGGACTCAGTACTATGGCTACACCTTC	CSASSRTQYYGYTF
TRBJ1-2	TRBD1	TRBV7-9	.	TGTGCCAGCAGCTACGGGACAGGGGGTTATGGCTACACCTTC	CASSYGTGGYGYTF
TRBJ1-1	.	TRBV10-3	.	TGTGCCATCAGTGAGAGGGGCGCGGACACTGAAGCTTTCTTT	CAISERGADTEAFF
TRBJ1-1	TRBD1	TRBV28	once	TGTGCCAGCAGGACAGGGGGCGCATCTGAAGCTTTCTTT	CASRTGGASEAFF
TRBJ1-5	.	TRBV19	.	TGTGCCAGTAGTAGGACTCCTAGCAATCAGCCCCAGCATTTT	CASSRTPSNQPQHF
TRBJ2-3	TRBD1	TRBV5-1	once	TGCGCCAGCAGCTGGACAGGGGGAAACCCCACAGATACGCAGTATTTT	CASSWTGGNPTDTQYF
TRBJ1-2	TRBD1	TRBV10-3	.	TGTGCCATCAGTGCCGGGACAGAACTTCTAACTATGGGCTACACCTTC	CAISAGTELLTMGYTF
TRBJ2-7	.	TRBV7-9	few	TGTGCCAGCAGCTTGGAGGGACCATCCTACGAGCAGTACTTC	CASSLEGPSYEQYF
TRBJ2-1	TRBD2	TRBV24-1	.	TGTGCCACCAGTCCGGCTAGCGGGGGGTCCAATGAGCAGTTCTTC	CATSPASGGSNEQFF